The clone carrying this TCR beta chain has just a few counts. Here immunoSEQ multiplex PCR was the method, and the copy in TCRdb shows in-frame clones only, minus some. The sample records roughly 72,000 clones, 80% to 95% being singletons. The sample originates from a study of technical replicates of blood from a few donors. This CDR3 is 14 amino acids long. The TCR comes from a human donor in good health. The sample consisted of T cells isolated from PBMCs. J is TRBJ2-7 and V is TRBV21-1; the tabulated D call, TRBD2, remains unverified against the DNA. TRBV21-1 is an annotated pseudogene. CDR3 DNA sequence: TGTGCCAGCAGCAAAGGCCCGGGGATGGACGAGCAGTACTTC. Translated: CASSKGPGMDEQYF.